Sequencing of this T cell receptor beta chain was carried out in a study of blood T cell repertoires in COVID-19. Germline lookup yields CDR1 SGDLS and CDR2 YYNGEE. This CDR3 is built from 17 residues. Trimming left V 0 bases short and J 0 bases short, with 10 bases between. The method was immunoSEQ multiplex PCR; TCRdb's version includes in-frame clones alone and lacks a portion of them. The table lists around 250,000 clones, around 84% of them singletons. The clonotype comes from a woman in her fifties or sixties who had recovered from COVID-19. The genes are TRBV9 and TRBJ2-6; D possibly corresponds to TRBD1 (6 bases). The sequenced sample was PBMCs or T cells enriched from blood (not recorded which). The CDR3 reads CASSVGGQSSGANVLTF. The DNA of the CDR3 is TGTGCCAGCAGCGTAGGGGGACAAAGCTCTGGGGCCAACGTCCTGACTTTC. The full variable domain, with the rest looked up from reference TRBV9 and TRBJ2-6, is DSGVTQTPKHLITATGQRVTLRCSPRSGDLSVYWYQQSLDQGLQFLIQYYNGEERAKGNILERFSAQQFPDLHSELNLSSLELGDSALYFCASSVGGQSSGANVLTFGAGSRLTVL.